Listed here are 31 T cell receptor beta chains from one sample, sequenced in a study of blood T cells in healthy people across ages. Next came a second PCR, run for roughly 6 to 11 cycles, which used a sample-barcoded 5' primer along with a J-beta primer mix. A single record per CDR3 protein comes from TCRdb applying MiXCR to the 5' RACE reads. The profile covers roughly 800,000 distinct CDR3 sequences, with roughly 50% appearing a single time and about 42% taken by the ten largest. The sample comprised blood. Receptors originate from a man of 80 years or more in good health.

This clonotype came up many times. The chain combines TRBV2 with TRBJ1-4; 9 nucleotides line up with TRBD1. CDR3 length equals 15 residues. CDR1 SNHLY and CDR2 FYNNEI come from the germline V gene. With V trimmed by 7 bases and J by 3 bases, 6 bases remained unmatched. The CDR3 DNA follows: TGTGCCAGCAAATTACAGGGGGCGCCTAATGAAAAACTGTTTTTT. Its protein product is CASKLQGAPNEKLFF. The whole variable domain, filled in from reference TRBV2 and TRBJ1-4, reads EPEVTQTPSHQVTQMGQEVILRCVPISNHLYFYWYRQILGQKVEFLVSFYNNEISEKSEIFDDQFSVERPDGSNFTLKIRSTKLEDSAMYFCASKLQGAPNEKLFFGSGTQLSVL.

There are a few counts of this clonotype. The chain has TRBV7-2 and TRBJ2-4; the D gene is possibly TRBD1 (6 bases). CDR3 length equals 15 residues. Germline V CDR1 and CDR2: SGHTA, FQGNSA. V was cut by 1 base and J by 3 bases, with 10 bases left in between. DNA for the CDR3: TGTGCCAGCAGCTTAGGACAGGTCGTCAAAAACATTCAGTACTTC. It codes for CASSLGQVVKNIQYF.

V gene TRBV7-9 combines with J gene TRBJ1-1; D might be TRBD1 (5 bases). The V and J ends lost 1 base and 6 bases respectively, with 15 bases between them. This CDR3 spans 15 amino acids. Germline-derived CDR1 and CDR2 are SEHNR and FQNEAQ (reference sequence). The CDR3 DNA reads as TGTGCCAGCAGCTTAGTGGGGCCGTTGGGGGCTGAAGCTTTCTTT. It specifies CASSLVGPLGAEAFF.

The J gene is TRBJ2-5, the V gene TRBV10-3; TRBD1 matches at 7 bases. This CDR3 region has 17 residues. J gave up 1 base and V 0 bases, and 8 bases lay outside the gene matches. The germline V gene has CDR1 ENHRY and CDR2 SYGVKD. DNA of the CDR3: TGTGCCATCAGTGAGTCTTTGGGCAGGGGGACCCAAGAGACCCAGTACTTC. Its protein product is CAISESLGRGTQETQYF.

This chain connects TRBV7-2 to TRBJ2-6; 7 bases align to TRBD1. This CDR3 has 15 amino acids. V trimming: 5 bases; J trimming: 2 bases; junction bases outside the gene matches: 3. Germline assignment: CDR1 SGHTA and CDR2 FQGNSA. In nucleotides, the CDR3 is TGTGCCAGCAGCCCGGGACAGCCTGGGGCCAACGTCCTGACTTTC. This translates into CASSPGQPGANVLTF.

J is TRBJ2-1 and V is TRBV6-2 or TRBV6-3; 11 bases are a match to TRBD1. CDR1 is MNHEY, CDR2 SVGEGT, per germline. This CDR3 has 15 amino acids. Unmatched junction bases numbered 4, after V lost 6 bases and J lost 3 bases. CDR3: CASSGTGGNYNEQFF. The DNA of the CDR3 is TGTGCCAGCAGCGGGACAGGGGGGAACTACAATGAGCAGTTCTTC.

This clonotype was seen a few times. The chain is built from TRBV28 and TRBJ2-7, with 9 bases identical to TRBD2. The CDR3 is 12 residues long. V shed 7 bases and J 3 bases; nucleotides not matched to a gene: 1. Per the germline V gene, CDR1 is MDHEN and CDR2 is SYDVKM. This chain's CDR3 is CASTSGIYEQYF. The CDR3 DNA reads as TGTGCCAGCACTAGCGGGATCTACGAGCAGTACTTC.

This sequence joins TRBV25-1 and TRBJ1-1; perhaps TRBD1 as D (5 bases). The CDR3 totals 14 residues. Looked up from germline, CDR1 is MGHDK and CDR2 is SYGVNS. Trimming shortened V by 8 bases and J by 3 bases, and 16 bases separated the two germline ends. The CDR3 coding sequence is TGTGCCAGCGGGCGTCTGGGGGTCGACACTGAAGCTTTCTTT. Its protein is CASGRLGVDTEAFF.

The DNA for the CDR3 is TGTGCCAGCAGTTCACGGACTAGCGGAGACAGATACGCGTATTTT. This sequence encodes CASSSRTSGDRYAYF. V usage is TRBV6-5 and J usage is TRBJ2-3; 10 bases match TRBD2. Unmatched junction bases numbered 15, after V lost 4 bases and J lost 14 bases. The CDR3 has 15 residues. Germline lookup yields CDR1 MNHEY and CDR2 SVGAGI.

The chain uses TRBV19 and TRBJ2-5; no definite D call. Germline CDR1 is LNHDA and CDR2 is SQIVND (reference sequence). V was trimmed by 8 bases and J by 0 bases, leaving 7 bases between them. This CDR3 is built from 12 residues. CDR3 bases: TGTGCCAGTTCAAAGGACCAAGAGACCCAGTACTTC. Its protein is CASSKDQETQYF.

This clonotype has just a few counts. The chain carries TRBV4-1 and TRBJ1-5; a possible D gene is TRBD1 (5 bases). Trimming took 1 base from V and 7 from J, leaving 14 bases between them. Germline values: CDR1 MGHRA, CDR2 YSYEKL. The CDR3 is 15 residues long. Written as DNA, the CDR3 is TGCGCCAGCAGCCAAGTAGGGCAGGGCCCCCAGCCCCAGCATTTT. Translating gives CASSQVGQGPQPQHF.

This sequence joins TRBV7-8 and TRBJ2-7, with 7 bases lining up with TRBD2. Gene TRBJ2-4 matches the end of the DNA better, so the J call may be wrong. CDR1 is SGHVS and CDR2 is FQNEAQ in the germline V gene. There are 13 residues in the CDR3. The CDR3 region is CASSKRGQNIQYF. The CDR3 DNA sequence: TGTGCCAGCAGCAAGCGGGGCCAGAACATTCAGTACTTC.

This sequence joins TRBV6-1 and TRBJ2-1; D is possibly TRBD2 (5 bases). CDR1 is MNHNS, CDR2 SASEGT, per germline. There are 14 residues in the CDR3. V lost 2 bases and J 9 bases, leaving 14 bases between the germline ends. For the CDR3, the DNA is TGTGCCAGCAGTGAACGGGGTAGGTTGGGTGAGCAGTTCTTC. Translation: CASSERGRLGEQFF.

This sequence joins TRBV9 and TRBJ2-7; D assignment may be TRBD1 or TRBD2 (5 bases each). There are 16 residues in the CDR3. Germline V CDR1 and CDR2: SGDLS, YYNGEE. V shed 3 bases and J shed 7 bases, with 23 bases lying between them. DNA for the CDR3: TGTGCCAGCAGCGGGAGATCCGGGGCAGGGAACAATGAGCAGTACTTC. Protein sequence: CASSGRSGAGNNEQYF.

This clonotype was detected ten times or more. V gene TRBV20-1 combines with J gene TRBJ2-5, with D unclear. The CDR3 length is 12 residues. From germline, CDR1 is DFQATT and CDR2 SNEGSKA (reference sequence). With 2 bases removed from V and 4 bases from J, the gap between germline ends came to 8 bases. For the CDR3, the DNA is TGCAGTGCTAGACCCTTGGCAGAGACCCAGTACTTC. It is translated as CSARPLAETQYF.

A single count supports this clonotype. DNA for the CDR3: TGTGCCAGCAGCCTCTCCCTAGCGGACCCATACAATGAGCAGTTCTTC. It yields the protein CASSLSLADPYNEQFF. This chain uses TRBV12-3 or TRBV12-4 with TRBJ2-1; 7 bases are shared with TRBD2. The CDR3 has 16 residues. V trimming: 6 bases; J trimming: 4 bases; junction bases outside the gene matches: 12.

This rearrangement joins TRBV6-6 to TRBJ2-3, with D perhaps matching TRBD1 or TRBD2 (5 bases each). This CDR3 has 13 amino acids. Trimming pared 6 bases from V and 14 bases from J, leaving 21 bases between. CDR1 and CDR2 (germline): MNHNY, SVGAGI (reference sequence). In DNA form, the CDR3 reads TGTGCCAGCAGCCGGGTCCAGGGAGACAACGCGTATTTT. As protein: CASSRVQGDNAYF.

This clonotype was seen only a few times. CDR3 bases: TGTGCCAGCAGTTTTATTGGCTACGAGCAGTACTTC. Its protein product is CASSFIGYEQYF. The chain links TRBV12-3 or TRBV12-4 to TRBJ2-7; D is uncertain. This CDR3 region has 12 residues. V was shortened by 3 bases and J by 3 bases, with 6 bases between the two germline ends.

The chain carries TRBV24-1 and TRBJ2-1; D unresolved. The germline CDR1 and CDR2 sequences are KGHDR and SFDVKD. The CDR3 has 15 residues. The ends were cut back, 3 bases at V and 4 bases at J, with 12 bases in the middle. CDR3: CATSDRALKYNEQFF. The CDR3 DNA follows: TGTGCCACCAGTGATCGAGCCCTCAAATACAATGAGCAGTTCTTC.

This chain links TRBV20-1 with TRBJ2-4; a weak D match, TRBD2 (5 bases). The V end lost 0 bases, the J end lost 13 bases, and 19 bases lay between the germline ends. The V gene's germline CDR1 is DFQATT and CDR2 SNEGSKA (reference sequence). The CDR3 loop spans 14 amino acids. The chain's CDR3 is CSARDRLASNEQYF. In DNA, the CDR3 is TGCAGTGCTAGAGATCGGCTAGCTAGCAATGAGCAGTACTTC.

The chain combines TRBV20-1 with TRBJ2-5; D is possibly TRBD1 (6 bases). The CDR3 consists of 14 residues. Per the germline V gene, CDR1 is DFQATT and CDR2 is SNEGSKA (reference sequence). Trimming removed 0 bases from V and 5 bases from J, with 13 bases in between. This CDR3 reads CSARDLRGPETQYF. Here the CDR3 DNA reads TGCAGTGCTAGAGATCTCAGGGGACCGGAGACCCAGTACTTC.

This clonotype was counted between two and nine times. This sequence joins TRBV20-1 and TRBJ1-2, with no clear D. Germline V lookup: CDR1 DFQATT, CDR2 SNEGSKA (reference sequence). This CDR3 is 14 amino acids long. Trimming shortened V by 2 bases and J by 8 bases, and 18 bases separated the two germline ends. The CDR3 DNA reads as TGCAGTGCTAGAACCCCCGAGTTTTCTGGAGGCTACACCTTC. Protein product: CSARTPEFSGGYTF.

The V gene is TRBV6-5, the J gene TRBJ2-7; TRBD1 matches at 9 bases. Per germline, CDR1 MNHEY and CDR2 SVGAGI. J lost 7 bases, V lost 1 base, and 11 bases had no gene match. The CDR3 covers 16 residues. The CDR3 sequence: CASSYFFGTGSEEQYF. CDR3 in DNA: TGTGCCAGCAGTTACTTTTTCGGGACAGGGTCTGAGGAGCAGTACTTC.

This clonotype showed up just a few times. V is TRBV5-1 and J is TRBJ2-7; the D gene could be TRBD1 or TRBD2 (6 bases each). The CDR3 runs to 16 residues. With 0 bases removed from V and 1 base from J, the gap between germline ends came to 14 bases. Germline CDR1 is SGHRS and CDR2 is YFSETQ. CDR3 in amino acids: CASSLGGRGRSYEQYF. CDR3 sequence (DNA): TGCGCCAGCAGCTTGGGGGGGCGGGGCCGATCCTACGAGCAGTACTTC.

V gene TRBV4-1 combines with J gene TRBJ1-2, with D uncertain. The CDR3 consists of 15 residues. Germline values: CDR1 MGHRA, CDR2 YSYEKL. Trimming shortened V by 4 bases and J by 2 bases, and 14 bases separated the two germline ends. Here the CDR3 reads CASSRIPGKNYGYTF. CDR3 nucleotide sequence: TGCGCCAGCAGCCGGATCCCCGGGAAAAACTATGGCTACACCTTC.

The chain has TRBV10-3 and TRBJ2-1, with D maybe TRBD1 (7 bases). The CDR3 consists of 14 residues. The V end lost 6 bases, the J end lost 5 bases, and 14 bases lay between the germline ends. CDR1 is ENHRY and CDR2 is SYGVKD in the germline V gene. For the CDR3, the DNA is TGTGCCATCAGAGGGCAGGGGGGAAACAATGAGCAGTTCTTC. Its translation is CAIRGQGGNNEQFF.

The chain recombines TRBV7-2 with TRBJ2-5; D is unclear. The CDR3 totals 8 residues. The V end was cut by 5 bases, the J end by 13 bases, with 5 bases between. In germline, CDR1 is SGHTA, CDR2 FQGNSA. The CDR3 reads CASSPRYF. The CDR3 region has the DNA TGTGCCAGCAGCCCCCGGTACTTC.

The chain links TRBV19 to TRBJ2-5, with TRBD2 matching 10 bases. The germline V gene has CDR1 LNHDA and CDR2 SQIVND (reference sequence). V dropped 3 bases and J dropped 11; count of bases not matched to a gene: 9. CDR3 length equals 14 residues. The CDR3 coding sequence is TGTGCCAGTAGTATTACTAGCGGGACAAAAGAGCAGTACTTC. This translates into CASSITSGTKEQYF.

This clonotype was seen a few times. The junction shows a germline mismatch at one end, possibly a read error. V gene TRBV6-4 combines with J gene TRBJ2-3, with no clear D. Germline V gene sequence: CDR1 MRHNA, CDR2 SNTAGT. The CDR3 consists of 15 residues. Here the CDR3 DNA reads TGTGCCAGCAGTGATGACGGAGCCCGCACAGATGCGCAGTATTTT. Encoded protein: CASSDDGARTDAQYF.

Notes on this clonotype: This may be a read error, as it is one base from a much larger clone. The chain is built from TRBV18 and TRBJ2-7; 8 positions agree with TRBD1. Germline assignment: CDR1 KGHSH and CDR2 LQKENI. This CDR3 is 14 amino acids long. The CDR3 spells CAGSPIGTGYEQYF. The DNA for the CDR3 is TGTGCCGGCTCACCCATAGGGACAGGCTACGAGCAGTACTTC.

In DNA, the CDR3 is TGTGCCATCGGGGATTCCTACGAGCAGTACTTC. Translating gives CAIGDSYEQYF. The V call is TRBV10-3, the J call TRBJ2-7; D not resolved. V shed 8 bases and J shed 1 base, with 6 bases lying between them. The CDR3 covers 11 residues. Germline values: CDR1 ENHRY, CDR2 SYGVKD.